The clone carrying this TCR beta chain has just a few counts. This CDR3 is also generated by other DNA sequences in the sample. This sample was taken from a study of shared clonotypes between healthy human individuals. Overall study: A donor's plate count was three for CD4 naive and three for CD4 memory; CD8 naive had two and CD8 memory one.

The germline CDR1 and CDR2 sequences are SGHAT and FQNNGV. The V and J ends lost 0 bases and 3 bases, in that order; junction bases with no gene match: 2. The CDR3 spans 15 residues. The method was immunoSEQ multiplex PCR; TCRdb's version includes in-frame clones alone and lacks a portion of them. The sample consists of some 1.1 million clones, around three quarters of them appearing once. Specimen: memory CD4+ T cells from PBMCs. As to subset: CD45RA-negative fraction. This chain uses TRBV11-2 with TRBJ2-7, with 10 bases lining up with TRBD1. This TCR was sampled from a man between 18 and 35 years old in good health. Some clones in this sample may be carry-over from other donors' samples. The CDR3 loop reads CASSLDRDRGYEQYF. Here the CDR3 DNA reads TGTGCCAGCAGCTTAGATCGGGACAGGGGCTACGAGCAGTACTTC.